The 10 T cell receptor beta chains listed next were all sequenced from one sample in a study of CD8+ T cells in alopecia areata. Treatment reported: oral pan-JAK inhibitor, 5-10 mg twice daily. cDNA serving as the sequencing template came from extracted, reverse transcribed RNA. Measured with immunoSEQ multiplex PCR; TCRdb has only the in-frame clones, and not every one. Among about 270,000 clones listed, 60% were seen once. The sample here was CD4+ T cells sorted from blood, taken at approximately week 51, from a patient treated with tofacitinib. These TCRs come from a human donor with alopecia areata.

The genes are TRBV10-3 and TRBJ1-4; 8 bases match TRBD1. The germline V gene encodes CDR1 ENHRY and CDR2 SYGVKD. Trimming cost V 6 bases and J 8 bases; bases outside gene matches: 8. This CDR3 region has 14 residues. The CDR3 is CAISRGQGGEKLFF. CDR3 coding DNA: TGTGCCATCAGCCGAGGACAGGGCGGCGAAAAACTGTTTTTT.

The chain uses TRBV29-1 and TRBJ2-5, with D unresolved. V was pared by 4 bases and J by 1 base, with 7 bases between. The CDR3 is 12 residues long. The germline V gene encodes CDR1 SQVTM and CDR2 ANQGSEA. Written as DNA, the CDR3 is TGCAGCGTTGTGTTCTCCCAAGAGACCCAGTACTTC. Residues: CSVVFSQETQYF.

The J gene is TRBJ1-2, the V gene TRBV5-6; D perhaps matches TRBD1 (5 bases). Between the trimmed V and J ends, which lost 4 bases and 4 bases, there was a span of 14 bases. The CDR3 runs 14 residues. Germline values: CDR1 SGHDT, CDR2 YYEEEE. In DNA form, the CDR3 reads TGTGCCAGCAGCCCAACGGGACGGAGCTATGGCTACACCTTC. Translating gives CASSPTGRSYGYTF.

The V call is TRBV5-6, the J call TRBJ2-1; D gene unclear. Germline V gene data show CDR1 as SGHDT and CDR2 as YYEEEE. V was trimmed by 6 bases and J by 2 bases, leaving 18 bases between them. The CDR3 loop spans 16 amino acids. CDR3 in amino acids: CASTLFNGRTYNEQFF. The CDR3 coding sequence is TGTGCCAGCACCCTCTTTAACGGACGGACCTACAATGAGCAGTTCTTC.

The CDR3 is CASSVVAGGNYGYTF. CDR3 nucleotide sequence: TGTGCCAGCAGCGTAGTAGCAGGGGGCAACTATGGCTACACCTTC. The genes are TRBV9 and TRBJ1-2; 8 bases are a match to TRBD1. Germline V gene data show CDR1 as SGDLS and CDR2 as YYNGEE. The junction had 3 bases not matched to a gene; V was cut back by 0 bases and J by 2 bases. This CDR3 has 15 residues. The variable domain in full, completed from reference TRBV9 and TRBJ1-2, reads DSGVTQTPKHLITATGQRVTLRCSPRSGDLSVYWYQQSLDQGLQFLIQYYNGEERAKGNILERFSAQQFPDLHSELNLSSLELGDSALYFCASSVVAGGNYGYTFGSGTRLTVV.

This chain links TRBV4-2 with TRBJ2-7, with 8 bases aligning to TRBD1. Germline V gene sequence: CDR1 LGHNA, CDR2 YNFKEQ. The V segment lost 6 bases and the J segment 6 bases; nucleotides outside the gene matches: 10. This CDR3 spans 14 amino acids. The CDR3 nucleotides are TGTGCCAGCAGTACATACCCTGACAGGGGCGAGCAGTACTTC. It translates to CASSTYPDRGEQYF.

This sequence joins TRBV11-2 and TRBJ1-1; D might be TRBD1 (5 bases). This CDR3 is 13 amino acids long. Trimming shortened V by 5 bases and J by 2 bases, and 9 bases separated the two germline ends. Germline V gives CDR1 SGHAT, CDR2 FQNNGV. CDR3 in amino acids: CASSRGGNTEAFF. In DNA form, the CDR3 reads TGTGCCAGCAGCCGCGGGGGAAACACTGAAGCTTTCTTT.

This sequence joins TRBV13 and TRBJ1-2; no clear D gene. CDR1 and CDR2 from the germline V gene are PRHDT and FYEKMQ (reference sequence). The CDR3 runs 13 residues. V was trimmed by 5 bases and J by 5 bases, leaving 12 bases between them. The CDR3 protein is CASSPWTEYGYTF. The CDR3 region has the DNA TGTGCCAGCAGCCCGTGGACCGAGTATGGCTACACCTTC.

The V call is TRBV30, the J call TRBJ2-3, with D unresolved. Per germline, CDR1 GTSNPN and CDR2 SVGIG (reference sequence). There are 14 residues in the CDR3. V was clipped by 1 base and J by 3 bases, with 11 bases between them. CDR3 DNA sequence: TGTGCCTGGAGTGGGACCTTGAGGACAGATACGCAGTATTTT. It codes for CAWSGTLRTDTQYF.

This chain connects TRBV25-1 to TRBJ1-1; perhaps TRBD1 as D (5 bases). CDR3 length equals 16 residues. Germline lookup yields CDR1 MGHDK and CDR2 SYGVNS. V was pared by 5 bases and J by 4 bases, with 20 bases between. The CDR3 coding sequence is TGTGCCAGCAGTCTAGTTAGTGCAGGGAAAAGCACTGAAGCTTTCTTT. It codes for CASSLVSAGKSTEAFF.